The T cell receptor (beta chain) under discussion was sequenced for a study of T cells expressing NK-cell markers. CDR3 length: 12 amino acids. Germline V gene sequence: CDR1 SGHVS, CDR2 FNYEAQ. 5'RACE template switching with UMIs produced the TCR beta cDNA. From the 5' RACE reads, TCRdb lists one entry per CDR3 protein and no DNA. The sample includes a few hundred thousand distinct CDR3 sequences. This receptor was obtained from a man between 18 and 35 years old in good health. Sequencing was done on a sample of blood T cells: a sorted CD56 or NKG2C T cell subset, CD4+ or CD8+ T cells, or bulk PBMC T cells (not recorded which). V and J are TRBV7-6 and TRBJ1-6. The CDR3 spells CASGIRDSPLHF.